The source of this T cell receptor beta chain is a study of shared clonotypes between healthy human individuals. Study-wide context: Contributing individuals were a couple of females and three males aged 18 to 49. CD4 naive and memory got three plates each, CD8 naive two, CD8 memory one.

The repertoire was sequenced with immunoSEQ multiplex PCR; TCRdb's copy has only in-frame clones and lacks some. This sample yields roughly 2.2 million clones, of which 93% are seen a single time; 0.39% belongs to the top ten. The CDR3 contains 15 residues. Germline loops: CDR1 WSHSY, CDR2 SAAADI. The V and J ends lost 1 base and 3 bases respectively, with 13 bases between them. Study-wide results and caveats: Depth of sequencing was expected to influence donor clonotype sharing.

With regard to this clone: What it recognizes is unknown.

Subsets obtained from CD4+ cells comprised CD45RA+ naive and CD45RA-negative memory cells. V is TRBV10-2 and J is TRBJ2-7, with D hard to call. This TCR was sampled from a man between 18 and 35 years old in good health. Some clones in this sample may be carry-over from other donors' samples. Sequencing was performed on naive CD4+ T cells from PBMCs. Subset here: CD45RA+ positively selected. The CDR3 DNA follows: TGCGCCAGCAGTGAGTTTGTTCTTGGCAGCTACGAGCAGTACTTC. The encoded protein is CASSEFVLGSYEQYF.